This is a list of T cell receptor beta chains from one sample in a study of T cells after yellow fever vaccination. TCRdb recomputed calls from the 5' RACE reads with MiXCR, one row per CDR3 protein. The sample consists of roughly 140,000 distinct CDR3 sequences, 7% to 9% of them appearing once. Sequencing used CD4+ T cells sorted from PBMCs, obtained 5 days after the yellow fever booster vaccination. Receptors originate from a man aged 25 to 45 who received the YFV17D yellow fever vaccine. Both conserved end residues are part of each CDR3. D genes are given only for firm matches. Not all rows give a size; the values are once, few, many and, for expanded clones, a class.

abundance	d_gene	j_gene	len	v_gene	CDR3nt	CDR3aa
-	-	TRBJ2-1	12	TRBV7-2	TGTGCCAGCAGCCGAAACTACAATGAGCAGTTCTTC	CASSRNYNEQFF
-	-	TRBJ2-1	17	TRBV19	TGTGCCAGTAGTATAGGAGCGGACCGGAGCTCCTACAATGAGCAGTTCTTC	CASSIGADRSSYNEQFF
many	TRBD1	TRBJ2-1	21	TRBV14	TGTGCCAGCAGCCAAGAGATCGGTGGGGCGCCAGGCCCACAGGGGTACAATGAGCAGTTCTTC	CASSQEIGGAPGPQGYNEQFF
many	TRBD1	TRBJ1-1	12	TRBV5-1	TGCGCCAGCAGCTTGGGACAGGGTGAAGCTTTCTTT	CASSLGQGEAFF
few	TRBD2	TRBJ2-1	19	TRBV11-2	TGTGCCAGCAGCTACCCCTCCGGGGAGACTAGCCGCACCTACAATGAGCAGTTCTTC	CASSYPSGETSRTYNEQFF
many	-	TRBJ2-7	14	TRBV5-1	TGCGCCAGCAGCTTAACAGGGAACGGCTACGAGCAGTACTTC	CASSLTGNGYEQYF
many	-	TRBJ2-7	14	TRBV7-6	TGTGCCAGCAGCTTAGAGCGGGCCGCCTACGAGCAGTACTTC	CASSLERAAYEQYF
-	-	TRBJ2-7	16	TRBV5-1	TGCGCCAGCAGCTTGGGGGTCCAGCTTAGCCGCGACGAGCAGTACTTC	CASSLGVQLSRDEQYF
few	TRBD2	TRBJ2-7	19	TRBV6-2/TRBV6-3	TGTGCCAGCAGTTACTACAGCGCCCGGGGACTAGCGGGAGTCTACGAGCAGTACTTC	CASSYYSARGLAGVYEQYF
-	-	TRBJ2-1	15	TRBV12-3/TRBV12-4	TGTGCCAGCAGGGTCCTTGGCGGGCCCCACAATGAGCAGTTCTTC	CASRVLGGPHNEQFF
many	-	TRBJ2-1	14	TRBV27	TGTGCCAGCCGACCGGCAGGAAGCTGGTATGAGCAGTTCTTC	CASRPAGSWYEQFF
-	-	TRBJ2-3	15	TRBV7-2	TGTGCCAGCAGCTTAGTGTCGGGGACTACAGATACGCAGTATTTT	CASSLVSGTTDTQYF
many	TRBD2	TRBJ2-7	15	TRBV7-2	TGTGCCAGCAGTCCGTCGGGACTAGCGGGAGTCCAGCAGTACTTC	CASSPSGLAGVQQYF
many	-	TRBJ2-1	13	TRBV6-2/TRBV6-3	TGTGCCAGCACCCCTCGATCCTACAATGAGCAGTTCTTC	CASTPRSYNEQFF
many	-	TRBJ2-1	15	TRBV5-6	TGTGCCAGCACCTTGGGGGGAGACCCCTACAATGAGCAGTTCTTC	CASTLGGDPYNEQFF
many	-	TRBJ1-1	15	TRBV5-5	TGTGCCAGCAGCTTGGGACATACAGGGTACACTGAAGCTTTCTTT	CASSLGHTGYTEAFF
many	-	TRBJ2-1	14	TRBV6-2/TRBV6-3	TGTGCCAGCAGCTCAAGGGGGGTATACAATGAGCAGTTCTTC	CASSSRGVYNEQFF
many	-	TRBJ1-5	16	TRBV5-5	TGTGCCAGCAGCGAGGGACCGGGACAAGGGAATCAGCCCCAGCATTTT	CASSEGPGQGNQPQHF
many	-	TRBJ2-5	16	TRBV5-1	TGCGCCAGCAGCTTGGCGGGACCGAAGGAACAAGAGACCCAGTACTTC	CASSLAGPKEQETQYF
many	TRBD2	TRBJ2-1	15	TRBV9	TGTGCCAGCAGTAGCGGGAGTAGAGAGTACAATGAGCAGTTCTTC	CASSSGSREYNEQFF
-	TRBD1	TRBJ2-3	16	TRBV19	TGTGCCAGTAGTTGGACAGGCGATTCTAGCACAGATACGCAGTATTTT	CASSWTGDSSTDTQYF
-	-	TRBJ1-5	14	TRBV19	TGTGCCAGTAGTATACCGGGGGGCAATCAGCCCCAGCATTTT	CASSIPGGNQPQHF
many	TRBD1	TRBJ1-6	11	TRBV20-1	TGCAGTGCTAACCGGGACAGGGTTCCCCACTTT	CSANRDRVPHF
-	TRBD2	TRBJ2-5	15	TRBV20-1	TGCAGTGCTAGGACTCCAAGCGGGAGCGGTGAGACCCAGTACTTC	CSARTPSGSGETQYF
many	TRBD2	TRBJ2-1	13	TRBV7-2	TGTGCCAGCGTACGGGGGGTTTCCAATGAGCAGTTCTTC	CASVRGVSNEQFF
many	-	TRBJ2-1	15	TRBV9	TGTGCCAGCAGCGTAGAGGGACCCCTCCGCGATGAGCAGTTCTTC	CASSVEGPLRDEQFF
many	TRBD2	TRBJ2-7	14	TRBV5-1	TGCGCCAGCAGTGTTCCGGGACTAAAATACGAGCAGTACTTC	CASSVPGLKYEQYF
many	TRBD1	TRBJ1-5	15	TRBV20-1	TGCAGTGCCCCGGACAGGTATCATAGCAATCAGCCCCAGCATTTT	CSAPDRYHSNQPQHF
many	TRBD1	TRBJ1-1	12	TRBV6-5	TGTGCCAGCAGCGCCGGGACAGGTAGTGCTTTCTTT	CASSAGTGSAFF
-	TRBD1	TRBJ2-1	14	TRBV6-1	TGTGCCAGCAGGATCCAGGGGGCCTACAATGAGCAGTTCTTC	CASRIQGAYNEQFF
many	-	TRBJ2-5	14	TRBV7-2	TGTGCCAGCAGCTTATGGAGGGCGGACGAGACCCAGTACTTC	CASSLWRADETQYF
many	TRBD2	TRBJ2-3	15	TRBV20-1	TGCAGTGCTACCGGTTCTAGCGGGCTGACAGATACGCAGTATTTT	CSATGSSGLTDTQYF
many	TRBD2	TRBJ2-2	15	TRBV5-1	TGCGCCAGCAGCAGCTTAGCGGGAGGGACCGGGGAGCTGTTTTTT	CASSSLAGGTGELFF
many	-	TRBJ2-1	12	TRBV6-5	TGTGCCAGCAGACGACTAGACAATGAGCAGTTCTTC	CASRRLDNEQFF
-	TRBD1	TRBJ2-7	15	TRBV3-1	TGTGCCAGCACCTGGGGACAGGGGGGAATTGGCGAGCAGTACTTC	CASTWGQGGIGEQYF
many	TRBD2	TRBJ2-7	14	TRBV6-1	TGTGCCAGCAGTGGGACGACGGGGGGCTACGAGCAGTACTTC	CASSGTTGGYEQYF
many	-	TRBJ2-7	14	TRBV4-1	TGCGACAAAATAGGACTACCTCCCCTCTACGAGCAGTACTTC	CDKIGLPPLYEQYF
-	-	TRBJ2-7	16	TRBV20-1	TGCTGTGCTAGCGTAGGGGGCAAAGCTTCGGCTCGGGAGCAGTACTTC	CCASVGGKASAREQYF
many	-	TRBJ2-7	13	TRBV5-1	TGCGCCAGCAGCCGTCGGGCCGCTCACGAGCAGTACTTC	CASSRRAAHEQYF
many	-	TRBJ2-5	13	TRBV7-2	TGTGCCAGCACCTCCGGCCCGGTCGGGACCCAGTACTTC	CASTSGPVGTQYF
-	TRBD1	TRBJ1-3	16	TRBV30	TGTGCCTGGAATTGGCCAGGGGGAGGCTCTGGAAACACCATATATTTT	CAWNWPGGGSGNTIYF
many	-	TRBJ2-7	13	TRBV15	TGTGCCACCAGCAGAGGGAATGACTACGAGCAGTACTTC	CATSRGNDYEQYF
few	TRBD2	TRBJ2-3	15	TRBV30	TGTGCCTGGGGTGGACTAGCGGGATTAGGAGATACGCAGTATTTT	CAWGGLAGLGDTQYF
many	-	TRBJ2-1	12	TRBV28	TGTGCCAGCAGTTTTCTCGGGAATGAGCAGTTCTTC	CASSFLGNEQFF
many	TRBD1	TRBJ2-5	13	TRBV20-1	TGCAGTGCTGAGGACAGGGCCCCGGAGACCCAGTACTTC	CSAEDRAPETQYF
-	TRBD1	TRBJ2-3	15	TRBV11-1	TGTGCCAGCAGCGCCGGGACAGCTAGCACAGATACGCAGTATTTT	CASSAGTASTDTQYF
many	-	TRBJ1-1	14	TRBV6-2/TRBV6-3	TGTGCCAGCAGTTTGCAGTACCCGAACACTGAAGCTTTCTTT	CASSLQYPNTEAFF
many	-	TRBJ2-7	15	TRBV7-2	TGTGCCAGCAGCTTAGGTCCTTTTTTGGGGACAGAGCAGTACTTC	CASSLGPFLGTEQYF
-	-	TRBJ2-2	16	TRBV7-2	TGTGCCAGCAGCTTGGGGCCCCTTAGAGCATCCGGGGAGCTGTTTTTT	CASSLGPLRASGELFF
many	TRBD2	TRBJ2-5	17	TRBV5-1	TGCGCCAGCAGCTTGGCCTCGAATCTAGCGGGAGTGGAGACCCAGTACTTC	CASSLASNLAGVETQYF
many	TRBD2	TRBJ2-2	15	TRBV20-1	TGCAGTGCTAGAATCGGCGGGACTAGCACCGGGGAGCTGTTTTTT	CSARIGGTSTGELFF
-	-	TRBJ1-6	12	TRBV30	TGTGCCTCCCGACGGGAACGGGGCCCTTTCCACTTT	CASRRERGPFHF
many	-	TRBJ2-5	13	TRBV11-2	TGTGCCAGCACTGTGTTGACCCCAGAGACCCAGTACTTC	CASTVLTPETQYF
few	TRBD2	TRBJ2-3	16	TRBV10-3	TGTGCCATCAGTGAAGGCCTAGCGGGAGCAGTAGATACGCAGTATTTT	CAISEGLAGAVDTQYF
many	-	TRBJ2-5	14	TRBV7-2	TGTGCCAGCAGCTTCCTTGGGGATCGGGAGACCCAGTACTTC	CASSFLGDRETQYF
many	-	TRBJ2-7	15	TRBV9	TGTGCCAGCAGCGTAGCCCCCTCAGGAGAGTACGAGCAGTACTTC	CASSVAPSGEYEQYF
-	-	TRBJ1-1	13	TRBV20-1	TGCAGTGCTAGGTTCACTATGAACACTGAAGCTTTCTTT	CSARFTMNTEAFF
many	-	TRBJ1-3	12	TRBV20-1	TGCAGTGCTAGCACAGGGTTCGCCACCATATATTTT	CSASTGFATIYF
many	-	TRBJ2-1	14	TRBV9	TGTGCCAGCAGCGTGGGTCCCGGTTCCAATGAGCAGTTCTTC	CASSVGPGSNEQFF
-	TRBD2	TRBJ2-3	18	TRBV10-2	TGCGCCAGCGGGACTTTCTTCGGGACTAGCGGACCCACAGATACGCAGTATTTT	CASGTFFGTSGPTDTQYF